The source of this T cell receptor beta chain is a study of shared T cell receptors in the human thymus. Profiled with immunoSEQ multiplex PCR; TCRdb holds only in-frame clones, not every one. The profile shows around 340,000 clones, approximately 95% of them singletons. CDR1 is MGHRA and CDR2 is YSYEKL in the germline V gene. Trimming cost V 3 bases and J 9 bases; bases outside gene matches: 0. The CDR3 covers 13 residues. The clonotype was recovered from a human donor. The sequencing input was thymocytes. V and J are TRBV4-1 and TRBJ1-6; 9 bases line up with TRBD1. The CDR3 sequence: CASSQGQGSPLHF. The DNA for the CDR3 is TGCGCCAGCAGCCAGGGACAGGGTTCACCCCTCCACTTT.